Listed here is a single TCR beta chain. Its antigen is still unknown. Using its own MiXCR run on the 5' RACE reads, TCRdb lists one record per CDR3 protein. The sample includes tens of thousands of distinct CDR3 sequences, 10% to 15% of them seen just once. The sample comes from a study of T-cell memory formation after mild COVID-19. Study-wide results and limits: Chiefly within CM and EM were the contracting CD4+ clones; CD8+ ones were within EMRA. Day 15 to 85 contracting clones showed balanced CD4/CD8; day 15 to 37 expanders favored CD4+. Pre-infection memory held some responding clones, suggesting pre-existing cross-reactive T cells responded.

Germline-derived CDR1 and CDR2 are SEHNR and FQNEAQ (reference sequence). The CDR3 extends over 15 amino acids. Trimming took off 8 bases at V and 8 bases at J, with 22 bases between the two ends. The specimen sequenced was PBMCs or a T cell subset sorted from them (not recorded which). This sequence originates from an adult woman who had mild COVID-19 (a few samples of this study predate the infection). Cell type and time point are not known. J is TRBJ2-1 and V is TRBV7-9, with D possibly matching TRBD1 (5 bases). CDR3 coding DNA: TGTGCCAGCGGCTGGGGCGTTGACAGTGGGTATGAGCAGTTCTTC. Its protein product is CASGWGVDSGYEQFF.